This T cell receptor beta chain was recorded in a study of T cell responses to AZD1222 COVID-19 vaccine. The wider study: Second-dose timings of about 4 or about 12 weeks were pooled. Study-wide points: Clonal diversity was possibly underestimated, and the donors were mostly white British, with more females. Spike was spanned by vaccine-associated CD4 TCRs, with dominance at 160-218 and 743-854.

Concerning this clone: Its antigen is as yet unknown.

The CDR3 is 14 amino acids. V dropped 3 bases and J dropped 5; count of bases not matched to a gene: 6. Germline V gene sequence: CDR1 SEHNR, CDR2 FQNEAQ (reference sequence). Method: immunoSEQ multiplex PCR; TCRdb's copy keeps in-frame clones and lacks some. The table has roughly 120,000 clones, roughly 87% seen once. The receptor was isolated from an adult in good health. Sequencing used peripheral blood, obtained on day 0 of AZD1222 vaccination. V is TRBV7-9 and J is TRBJ1-1; 7 bases agree with TRBD1. CDR3: CASSFFDRATEAFF. CDR3 in DNA: TGTGCCAGCAGCTTTTTTGACAGGGCTACTGAAGCTTTCTTT.